The source of this TCR beta chain is a study of T cell responses to AZD1222 COVID-19 vaccine. TCRdb keeps only in-frame clones here, not all; method: immunoSEQ multiplex PCR. In the table there are 150,000 to 200,000 clones, just over 90% of which are singletons. Per the germline V gene, CDR1 is SEHNR and CDR2 is FQNEAQ (reference sequence). This CDR3 contains 17 residues. Trimming cost V 7 bases and J 1 base, with 22 bases left between them. This material consisted of peripheral blood, taken 28 days after the second AZD1222 dose. This TCR was recovered from an adult who received the AZD1222 COVID-19 vaccine. The chain carries TRBV7-9 and TRBJ1-2, with D unclear. CDR3 protein: CASTPSWGSTFNYGYTF. CDR3 bases: TGTGCCAGCACCCCCAGTTGGGGTTCAACCTTTAACTATGGCTACACCTTC. The full variable domain, with the rest looked up from reference TRBV7-9 and TRBJ1-2, is DTGVSQNPRHKITKRGQNVTFRCDPISEHNRLYWYRQTLGQGPEFLTYFQNEAQLEKSRLLSDRFSAERPKGSFSTLEIQRTEQGDSAMYLCASTPSWGSTFNYGYTFGSGTRLTVV.